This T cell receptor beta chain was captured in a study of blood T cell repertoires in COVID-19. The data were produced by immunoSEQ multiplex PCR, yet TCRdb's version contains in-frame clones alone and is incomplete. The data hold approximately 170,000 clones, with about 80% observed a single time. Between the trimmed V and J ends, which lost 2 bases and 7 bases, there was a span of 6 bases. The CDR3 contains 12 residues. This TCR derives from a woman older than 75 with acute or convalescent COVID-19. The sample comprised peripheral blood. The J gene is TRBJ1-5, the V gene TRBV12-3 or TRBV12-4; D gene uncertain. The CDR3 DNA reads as TGTGCCAGCAGTTTAACTTCCCAGCCCCAGCATTTT. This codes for CASSLTSQPQHF.